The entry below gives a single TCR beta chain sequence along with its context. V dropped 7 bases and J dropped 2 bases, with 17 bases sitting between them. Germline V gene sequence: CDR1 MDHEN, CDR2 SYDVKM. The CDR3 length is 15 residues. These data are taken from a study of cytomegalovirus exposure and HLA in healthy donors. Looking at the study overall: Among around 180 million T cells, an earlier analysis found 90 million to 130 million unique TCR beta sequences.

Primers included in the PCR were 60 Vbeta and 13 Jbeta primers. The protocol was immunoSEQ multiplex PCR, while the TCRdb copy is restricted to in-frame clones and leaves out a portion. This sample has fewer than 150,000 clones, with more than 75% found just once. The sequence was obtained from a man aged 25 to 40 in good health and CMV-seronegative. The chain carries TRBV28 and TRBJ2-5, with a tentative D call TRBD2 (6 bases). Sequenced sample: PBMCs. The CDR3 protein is CASTVGLASQETQYF. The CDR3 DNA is TGTGCCAGCACCGTCGGGCTAGCGAGTCAAGAGACCCAGTACTTC.